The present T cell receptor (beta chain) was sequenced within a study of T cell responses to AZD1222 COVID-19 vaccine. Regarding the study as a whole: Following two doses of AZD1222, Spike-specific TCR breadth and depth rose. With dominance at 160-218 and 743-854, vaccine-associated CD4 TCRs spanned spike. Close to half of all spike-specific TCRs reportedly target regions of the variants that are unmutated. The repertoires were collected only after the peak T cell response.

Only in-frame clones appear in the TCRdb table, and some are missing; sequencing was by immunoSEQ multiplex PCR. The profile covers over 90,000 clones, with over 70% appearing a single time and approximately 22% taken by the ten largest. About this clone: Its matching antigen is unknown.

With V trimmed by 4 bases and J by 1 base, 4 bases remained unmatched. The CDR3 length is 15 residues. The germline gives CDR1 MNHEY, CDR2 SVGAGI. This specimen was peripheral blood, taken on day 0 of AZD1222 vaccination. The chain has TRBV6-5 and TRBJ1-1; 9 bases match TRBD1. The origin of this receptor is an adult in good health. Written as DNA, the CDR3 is TGTGCCAGCAGTTCGGACAGGGGAACGAACACTGAAGCTTTCTTT. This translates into CASSSDRGTNTEAFF.